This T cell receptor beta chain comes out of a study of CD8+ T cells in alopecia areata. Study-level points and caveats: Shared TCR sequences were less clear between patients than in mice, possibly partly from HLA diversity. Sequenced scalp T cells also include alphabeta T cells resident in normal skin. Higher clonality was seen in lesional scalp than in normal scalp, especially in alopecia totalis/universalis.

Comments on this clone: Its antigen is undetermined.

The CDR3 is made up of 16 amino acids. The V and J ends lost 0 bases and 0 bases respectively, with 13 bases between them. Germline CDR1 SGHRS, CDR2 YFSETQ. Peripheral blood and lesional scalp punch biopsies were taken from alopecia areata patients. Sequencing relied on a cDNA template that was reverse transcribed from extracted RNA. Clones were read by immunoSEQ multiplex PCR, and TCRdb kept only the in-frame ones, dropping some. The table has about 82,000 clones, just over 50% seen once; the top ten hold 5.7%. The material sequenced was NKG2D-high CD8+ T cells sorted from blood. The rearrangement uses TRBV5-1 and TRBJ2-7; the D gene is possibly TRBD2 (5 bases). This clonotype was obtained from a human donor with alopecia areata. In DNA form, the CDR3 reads TGCGCCAGCAGCTTGGCGGCAGCGGCCAGCTCCTACGAGCAGTACTTC. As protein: CASSLAAAASSYEQYF. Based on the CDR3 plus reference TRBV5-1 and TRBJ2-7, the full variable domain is KAGVTQTPRYLIKTRGQQVTLSCSPISGHRSVSWYQQTPGQGLQFLFEYFSETQRNKGNFPGRFSGRQFSNSRSEMNVSTLELGDSALYLCASSLAAAASSYEQYFGPGTRLTVT.